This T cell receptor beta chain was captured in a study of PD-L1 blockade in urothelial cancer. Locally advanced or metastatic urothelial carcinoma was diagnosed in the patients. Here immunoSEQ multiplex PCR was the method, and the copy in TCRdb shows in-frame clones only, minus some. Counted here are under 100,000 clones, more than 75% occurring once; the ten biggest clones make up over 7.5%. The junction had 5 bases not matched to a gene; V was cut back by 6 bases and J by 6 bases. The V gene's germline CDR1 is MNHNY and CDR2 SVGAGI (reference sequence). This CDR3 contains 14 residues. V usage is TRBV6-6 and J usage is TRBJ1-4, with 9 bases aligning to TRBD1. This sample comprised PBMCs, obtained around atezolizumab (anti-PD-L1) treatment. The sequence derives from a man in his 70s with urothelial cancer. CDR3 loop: CASRTRDRDEKLFF. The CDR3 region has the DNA TGTGCCAGCAGAACCCGGGACAGGGATGAAAAACTGTTTTTT.